Included here is one T cell receptor beta chain sequence, with context. This CDR3 is 18 amino acids long. Losses at the gene ends were 0 bases for V and 2 bases for J; bases not matched to a gene: 12. Per germline, CDR1 LNHNV and CDR2 YYDKDF (reference sequence). A TCRbeta library incorporating unique molecular identifiers was prepared. TCRdb used MiXCR to reprocess the PCR reads, holding one entry per CDR3 protein. The sample shows under 450,000 distinct CDR3 sequences, about an eighth of them seen only once. These data belong to a study of T-cell reconstitution after alpha-beta-depleted transplantation in children.

The rearrangement uses TRBV15 and TRBJ1-2, with 7 bases fitting TRBD1. This TCR was sampled from a human donor who donated a stem cell graft to a child with Fanconi anemia. This specimen consisted of PBMCs, obtained from the stem cell graft. CDR3 nucleotide sequence: TGTGCCACCAGCAGAGATCTTGGTTCGCAGGGGGTCAACTATGGCTACACCTTC. Its translation is CATSRDLGSQGVNYGYTF.